The T cell receptor beta chain under discussion was sequenced for a study of T cell responses to AZD1222 COVID-19 vaccine. Study findings and constraints: Targeting of unmutated variant regions was reportedly seen in nearly half of spike-specific TCRs. In all cases, repertoires were sampled only after the peak T cell response. Clonal diversity was possibly underestimated, and the donors were mostly white British, with more females.

Trimming removed 4 bases from V and 5 bases from J, with 18 bases in between. The CDR3 sequence is 15 residues long. From germline, CDR1 is SGHRS and CDR2 YFSETQ. Only a few counts were recorded for this clone. What it binds is not known. Some clones are missing from TCRdb's copy, which holds only in-frame ones; the method was immunoSEQ multiplex PCR. Of roughly 93,000 clones in the sample, 80% to 90% were seen once. This material consisted of peripheral blood, taken on day 0 of AZD1222 vaccination. The chain has TRBV5-1 and TRBJ1-2, with D possibly TRBD1 on 5 matching bases. This TCR was recovered from an adult in good health. The CDR3, as DNA: TGCGCCAGCAGCCCCCGGGACGCGGTTATTTATGGCTACACCTTC. This sequence encodes CASSPRDAVIYGYTF.